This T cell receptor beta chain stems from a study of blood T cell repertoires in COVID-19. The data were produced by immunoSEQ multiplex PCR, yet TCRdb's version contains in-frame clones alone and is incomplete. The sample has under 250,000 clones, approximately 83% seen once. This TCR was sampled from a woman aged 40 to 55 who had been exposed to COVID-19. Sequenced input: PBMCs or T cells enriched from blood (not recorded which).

The CDR3: CASSITRTANYGYTF. CDR3 nucleotide sequence: TGTGCCAGTAGTATAACCCGGACAGCTAACTATGGCTACACCTTC. The J gene is TRBJ1-2, the V gene TRBV19; D perhaps matches TRBD1 (6 bases). The ends were cut back, 2 bases at V and 0 bases at J, with 10 bases in the middle. Germline CDR1 LNHDA, CDR2 SQIVND (reference sequence). The CDR3 has 15 residues.